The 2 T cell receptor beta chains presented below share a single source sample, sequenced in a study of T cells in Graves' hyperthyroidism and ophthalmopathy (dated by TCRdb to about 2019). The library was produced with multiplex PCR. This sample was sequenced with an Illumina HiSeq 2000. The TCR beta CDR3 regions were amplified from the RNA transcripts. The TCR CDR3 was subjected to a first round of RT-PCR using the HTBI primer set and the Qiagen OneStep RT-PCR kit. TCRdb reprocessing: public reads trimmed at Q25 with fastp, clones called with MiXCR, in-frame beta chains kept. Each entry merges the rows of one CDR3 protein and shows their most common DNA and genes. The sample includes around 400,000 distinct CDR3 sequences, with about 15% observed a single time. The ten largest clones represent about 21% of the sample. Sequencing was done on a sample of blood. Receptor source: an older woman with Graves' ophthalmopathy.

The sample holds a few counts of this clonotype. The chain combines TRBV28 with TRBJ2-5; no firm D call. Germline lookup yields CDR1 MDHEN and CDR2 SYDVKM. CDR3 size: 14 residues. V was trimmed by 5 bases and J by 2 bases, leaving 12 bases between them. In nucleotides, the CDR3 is TGTGCCAGCAGTAGCCTGCCATCACAAGAGACCCAGTACTTC. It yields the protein CASSSLPSQETQYF.

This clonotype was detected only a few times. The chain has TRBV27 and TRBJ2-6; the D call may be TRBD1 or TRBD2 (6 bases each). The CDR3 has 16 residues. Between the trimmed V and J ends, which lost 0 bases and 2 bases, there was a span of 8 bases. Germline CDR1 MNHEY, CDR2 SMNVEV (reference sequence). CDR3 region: CASSLSRGAGANVLTF. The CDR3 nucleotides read TGTGCCAGCAGTTTATCAAGGGGGGCTGGGGCCAACGTCCTGACTTTC.